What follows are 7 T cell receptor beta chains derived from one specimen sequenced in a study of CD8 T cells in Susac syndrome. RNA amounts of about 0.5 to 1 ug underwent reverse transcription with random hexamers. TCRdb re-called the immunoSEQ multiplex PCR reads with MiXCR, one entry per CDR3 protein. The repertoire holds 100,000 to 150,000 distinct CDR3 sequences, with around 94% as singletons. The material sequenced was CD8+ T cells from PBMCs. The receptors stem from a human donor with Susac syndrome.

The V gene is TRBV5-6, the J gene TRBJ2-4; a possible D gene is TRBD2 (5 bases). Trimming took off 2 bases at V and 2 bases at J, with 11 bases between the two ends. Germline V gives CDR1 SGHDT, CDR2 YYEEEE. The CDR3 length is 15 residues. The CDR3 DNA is TGTGCCAGCAGCTTAGGCAGGACTTCCAAAAACATTCAGTACTTC. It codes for CASSLGRTSKNIQYF.

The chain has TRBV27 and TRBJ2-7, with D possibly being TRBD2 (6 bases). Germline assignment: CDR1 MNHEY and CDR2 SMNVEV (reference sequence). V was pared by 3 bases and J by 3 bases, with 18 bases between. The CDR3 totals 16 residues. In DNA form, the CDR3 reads TGTGCCAGCAGTTTTTCCCGGGGGACCCGAGGCTACGAGCAGTACTTC. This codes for CASSFSRGTRGYEQYF.

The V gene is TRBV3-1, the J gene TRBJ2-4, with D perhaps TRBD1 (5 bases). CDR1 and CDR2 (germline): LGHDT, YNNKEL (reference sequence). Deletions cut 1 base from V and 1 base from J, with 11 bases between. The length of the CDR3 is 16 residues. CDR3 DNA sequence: TGTGCCAGCAGCCAAGTGGTCAGGGCCGCCAAAAACATTCAGTACTTC. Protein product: CASSQVVRAAKNIQYF.

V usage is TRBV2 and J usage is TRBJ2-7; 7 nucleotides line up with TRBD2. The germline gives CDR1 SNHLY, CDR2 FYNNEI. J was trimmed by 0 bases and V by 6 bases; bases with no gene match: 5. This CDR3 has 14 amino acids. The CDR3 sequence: CASRIGGISYEQYF. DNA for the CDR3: TGTGCCAGCAGGATCGGGGGGATCTCCTACGAGCAGTACTTC.

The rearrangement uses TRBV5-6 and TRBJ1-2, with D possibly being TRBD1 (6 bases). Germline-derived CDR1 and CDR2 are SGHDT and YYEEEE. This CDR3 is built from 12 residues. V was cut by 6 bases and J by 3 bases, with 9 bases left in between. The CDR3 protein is CASTAGDYGYTF. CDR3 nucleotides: TGTGCCAGCACGGCAGGGGACTATGGCTACACCTTC. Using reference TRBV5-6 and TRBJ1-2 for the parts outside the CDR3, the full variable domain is DAGVTQSPTHLIKTRGQQVTLRCSPKSGHDTVSWYQQALGQGPQFIFQYYEEEERQRGNFPDRFSGHQFPNYSSELNVNALLLGDSALYLCASTAGDYGYTFGSGTRLTVV.

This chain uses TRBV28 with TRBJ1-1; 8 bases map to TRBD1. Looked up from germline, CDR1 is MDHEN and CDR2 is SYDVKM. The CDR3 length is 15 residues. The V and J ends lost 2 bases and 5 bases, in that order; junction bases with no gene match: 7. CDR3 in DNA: TGTGCCAGCAGTTTAATTCAGGGGGCAGGGACTGAAGCTTTCTTT. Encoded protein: CASSLIQGAGTEAFF.

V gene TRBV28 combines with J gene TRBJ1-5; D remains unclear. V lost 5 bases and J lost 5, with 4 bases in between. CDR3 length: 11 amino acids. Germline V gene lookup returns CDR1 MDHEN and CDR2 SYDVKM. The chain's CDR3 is CASSQDQPQHF. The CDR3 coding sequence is TGTGCCAGCAGTCAAGATCAGCCCCAGCATTTT.